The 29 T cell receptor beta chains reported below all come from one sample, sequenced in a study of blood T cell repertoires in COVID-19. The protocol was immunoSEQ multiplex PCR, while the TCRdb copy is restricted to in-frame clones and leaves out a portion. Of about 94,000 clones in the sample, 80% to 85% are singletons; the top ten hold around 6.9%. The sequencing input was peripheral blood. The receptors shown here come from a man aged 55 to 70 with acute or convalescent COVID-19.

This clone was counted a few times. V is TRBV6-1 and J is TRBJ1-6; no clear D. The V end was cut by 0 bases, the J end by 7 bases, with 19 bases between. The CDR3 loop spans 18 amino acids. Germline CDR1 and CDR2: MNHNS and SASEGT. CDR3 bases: TGTGCCAGCAGTGAAGCATCGCCCCCACCGGACTTAAATTCACCCCTCCACTTT. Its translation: CASSEASPPPDLNSPLHF.

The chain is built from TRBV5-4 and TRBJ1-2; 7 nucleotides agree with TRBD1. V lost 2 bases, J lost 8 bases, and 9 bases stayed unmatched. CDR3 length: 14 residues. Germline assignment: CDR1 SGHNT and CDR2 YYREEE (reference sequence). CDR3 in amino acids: CASSFPQGVGGYTF. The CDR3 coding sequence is TGTGCCAGCAGCTTCCCGCAGGGGGTGGGAGGCTACACCTTC.

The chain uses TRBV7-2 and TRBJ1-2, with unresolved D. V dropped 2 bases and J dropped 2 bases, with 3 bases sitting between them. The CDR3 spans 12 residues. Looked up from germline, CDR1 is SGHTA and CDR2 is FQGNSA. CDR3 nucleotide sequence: TGTGCCAGCAGCTTACAGAACTATGGCTACACCTTC. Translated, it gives CASSLQNYGYTF.

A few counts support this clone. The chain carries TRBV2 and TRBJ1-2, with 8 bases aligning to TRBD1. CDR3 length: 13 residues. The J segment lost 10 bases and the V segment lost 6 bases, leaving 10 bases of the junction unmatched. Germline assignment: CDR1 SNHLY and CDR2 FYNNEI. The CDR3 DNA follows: TGTGCCAGCAGCTCAGGACAGGGAATATACTACACCTTC. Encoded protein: CASSSGQGIYYTF.

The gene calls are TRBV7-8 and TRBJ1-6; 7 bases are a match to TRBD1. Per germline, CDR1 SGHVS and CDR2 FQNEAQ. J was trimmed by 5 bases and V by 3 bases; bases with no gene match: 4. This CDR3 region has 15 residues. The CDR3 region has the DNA TGTGCCAGCAGCTTTACGGGACAGAATAATTCACCCCTCCACTTT. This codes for CASSFTGQNNSPLHF. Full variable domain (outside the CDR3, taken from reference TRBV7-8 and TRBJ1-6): GAGVSQSPRYKVAKRGQDVALRCDPISGHVSLFWYQQALGQGPEFLTYFQNEAQLDKSGLPSDRFFAERPEGSVSTLKIQRTQQEDSAVYLCASSFTGQNNSPLHFGNGTRLTVT.

The CDR3 nucleotides read TGCGCCAGCAGCCCGAAGAGACAGGGGCCCCTTGGAGGCTACACCTTC. The encoded protein is CASSPKRQGPLGGYTF. The chain uses TRBV4-3 and TRBJ1-2; 8 positions agree with TRBD1. J was trimmed by 8 bases and V by 4 bases; bases with no gene match: 15. Germline V gives CDR1 LGHNA, CDR2 YSLEER. The CDR3 has 16 residues.

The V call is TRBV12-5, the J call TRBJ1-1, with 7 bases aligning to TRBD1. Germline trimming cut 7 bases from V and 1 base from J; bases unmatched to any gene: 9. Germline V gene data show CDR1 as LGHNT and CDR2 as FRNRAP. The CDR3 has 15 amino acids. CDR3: CASAGAGTANTEAFF. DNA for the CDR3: TGTGCTAGTGCCGGGGCCGGGACAGCGAACACTGAAGCTTTCTTT.

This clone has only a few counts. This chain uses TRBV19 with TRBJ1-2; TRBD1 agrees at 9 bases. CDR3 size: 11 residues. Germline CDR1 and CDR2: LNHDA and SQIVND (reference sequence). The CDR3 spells CAAGQGVGYTF. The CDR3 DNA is TGTGCAGCGGGACAGGGAGTTGGCTACACCTTC.

The CDR3 loop reads CASSDRTDSYEQYF. For the CDR3, the DNA is TGTGCCAGCAGTGACCGGACAGACTCCTACGAGCAGTACTTC. The rearrangement uses TRBV6-1 and TRBJ2-7; maybe TRBD1 (6 bases). Germline CDR1 MNHNS, CDR2 SASEGT. V shed 3 bases and J shed 0 bases, with 9 bases lying between them. The CDR3 spans 14 residues.

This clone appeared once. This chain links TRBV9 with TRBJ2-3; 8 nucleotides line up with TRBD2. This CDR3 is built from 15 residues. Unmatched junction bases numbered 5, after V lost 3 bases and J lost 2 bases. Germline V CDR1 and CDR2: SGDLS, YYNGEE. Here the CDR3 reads CASSGSGAFTDTQYF. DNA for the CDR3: TGTGCCAGCAGCGGTAGCGGGGCTTTCACAGATACGCAGTATTTT.

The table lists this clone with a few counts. The CDR3 loop is CASRTGELGNQPQHF. The DNA of the CDR3 is TGTGCCAGCAGGACGGGGGAGTTGGGCAATCAGCCCCAGCATTTT. This chain links TRBV27 with TRBJ1-5, with D perhaps TRBD1 (5 bases). The germline CDR1 and CDR2 sequences are MNHEY and SMNVEV (reference sequence). The V end was cut by 6 bases, the J end by 2 bases, with 14 bases between. The CDR3 has 15 residues.

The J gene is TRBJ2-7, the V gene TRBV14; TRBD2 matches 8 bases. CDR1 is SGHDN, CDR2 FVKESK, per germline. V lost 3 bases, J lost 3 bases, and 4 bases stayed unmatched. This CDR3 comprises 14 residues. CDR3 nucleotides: TGTGCCAGCAGCCAGGCCGGGACTAGCTACGAGCAGTACTTC. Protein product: CASSQAGTSYEQYF.

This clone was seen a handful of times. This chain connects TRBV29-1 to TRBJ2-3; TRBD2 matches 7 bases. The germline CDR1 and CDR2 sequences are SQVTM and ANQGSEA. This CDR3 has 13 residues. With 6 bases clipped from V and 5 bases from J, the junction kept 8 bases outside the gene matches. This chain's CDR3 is CSVTLAWVDTQYF. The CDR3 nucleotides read TGCAGCGTCACACTAGCGTGGGTAGATACGCAGTATTTT.

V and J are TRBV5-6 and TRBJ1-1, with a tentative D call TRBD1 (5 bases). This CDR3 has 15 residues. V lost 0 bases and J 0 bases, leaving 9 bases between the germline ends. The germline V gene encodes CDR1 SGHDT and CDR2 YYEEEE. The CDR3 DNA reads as TGTGCCAGCAGCTTGGAGGCAGGGCTGAACACTGAAGCTTTCTTT. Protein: CASSLEAGLNTEAFF.

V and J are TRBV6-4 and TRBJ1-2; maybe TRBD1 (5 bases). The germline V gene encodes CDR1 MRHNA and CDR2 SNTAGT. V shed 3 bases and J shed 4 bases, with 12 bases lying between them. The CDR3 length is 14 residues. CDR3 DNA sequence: TGTGCCAGCAGTGATTCTGGAGACAGCTATGGCTACACCTTC. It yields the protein CASSDSGDSYGYTF.

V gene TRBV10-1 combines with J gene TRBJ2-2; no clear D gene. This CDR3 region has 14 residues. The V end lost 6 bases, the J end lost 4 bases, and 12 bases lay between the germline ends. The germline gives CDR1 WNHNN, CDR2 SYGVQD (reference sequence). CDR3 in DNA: TGCGCCAGCAGCGCTCTAAAGAGCACCGGGGAGCTGTTTTTT. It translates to CASSALKSTGELFF.

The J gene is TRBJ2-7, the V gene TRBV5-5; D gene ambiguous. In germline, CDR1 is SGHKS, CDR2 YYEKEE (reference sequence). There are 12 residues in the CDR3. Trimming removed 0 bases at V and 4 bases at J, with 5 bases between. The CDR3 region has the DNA TGTGCCAGCAGCTTGGGAGATTACGAGCAGTACTTC. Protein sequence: CASSLGDYEQYF.

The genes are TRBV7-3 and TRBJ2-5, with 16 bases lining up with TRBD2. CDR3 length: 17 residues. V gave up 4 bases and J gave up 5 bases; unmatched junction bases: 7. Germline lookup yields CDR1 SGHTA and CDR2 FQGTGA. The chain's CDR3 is CASSSPGLAGGLETQYF. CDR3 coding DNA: TGTGCCAGCAGCTCCCCGGGACTAGCGGGGGGGCTCGAGACCCAGTACTTC.

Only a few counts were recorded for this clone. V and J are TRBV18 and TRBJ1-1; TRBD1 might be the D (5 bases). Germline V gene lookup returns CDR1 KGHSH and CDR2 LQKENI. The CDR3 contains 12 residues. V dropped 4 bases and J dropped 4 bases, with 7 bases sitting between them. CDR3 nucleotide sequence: TGTGCCAGCTCACAGGGGTTCACTGAAGCTTTCTTT. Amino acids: CASSQGFTEAFF. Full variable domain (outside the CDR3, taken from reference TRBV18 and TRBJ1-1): NAGVMQNPRHLVRRRGQEARLRCSPMKGHSHVYWYRQLPEEGLKFMVYLQKENIIDESGMPKERFSAEFPKEGPSILRIQQVVRGDSAAYFCASSQGFTEAFFGQGTRLTVV.

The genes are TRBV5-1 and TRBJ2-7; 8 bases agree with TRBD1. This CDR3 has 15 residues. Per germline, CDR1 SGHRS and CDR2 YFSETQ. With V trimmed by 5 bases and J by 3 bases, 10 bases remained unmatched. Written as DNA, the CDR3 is TGCGCCAGCAGGCTAACCGGGACAGGAAACTACGAGCAGTACTTC. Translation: CASRLTGTGNYEQYF. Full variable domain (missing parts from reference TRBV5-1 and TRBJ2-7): KAGVTQTPRYLIKTRGQQVTLSCSPISGHRSVSWYQQTPGQGLQFLFEYFSETQRNKGNFPGRFSGRQFSNSRSEMNVSTLELGDSALYLCASRLTGTGNYEQYFGPGTRLTVT.

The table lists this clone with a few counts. The CDR3: CSVNFWEGKGYTF. The CDR3 DNA reads TGCAGCGTTAACTTTTGGGAGGGCAAAGGCTACACCTTC. The J gene is TRBJ1-2, the V gene TRBV29-1; no clear D gene. The V end was cut by 5 bases, the J end by 8 bases, with 18 bases between. Germline CDR1 is SQVTM and CDR2 is ANQGSEA. The CDR3 covers 13 residues.

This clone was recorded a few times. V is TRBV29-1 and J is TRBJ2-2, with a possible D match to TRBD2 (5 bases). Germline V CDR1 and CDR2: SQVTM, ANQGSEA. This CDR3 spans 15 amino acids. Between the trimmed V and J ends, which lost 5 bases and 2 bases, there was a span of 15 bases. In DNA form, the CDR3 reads TGCAGCGTTTACGAAACCGGGAAAAACACCGGGGAGCTGTTTTTT. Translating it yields CSVYETGKNTGELFF.

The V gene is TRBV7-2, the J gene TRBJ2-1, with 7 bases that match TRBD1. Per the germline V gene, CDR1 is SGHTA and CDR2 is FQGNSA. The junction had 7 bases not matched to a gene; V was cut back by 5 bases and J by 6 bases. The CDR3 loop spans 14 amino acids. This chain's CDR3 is CASSLSTGINEQFF. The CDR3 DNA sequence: TGTGCCAGCAGCCTCTCGACAGGGATCAATGAGCAGTTCTTC.

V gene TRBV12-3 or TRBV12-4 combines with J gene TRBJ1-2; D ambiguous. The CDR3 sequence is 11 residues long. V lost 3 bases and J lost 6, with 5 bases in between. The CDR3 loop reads CASSLSDGYTF. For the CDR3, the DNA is TGTGCCAGCAGTTTGAGTGATGGCTACACCTTC.

The CDR3 here is CASSQAGFSSGNTIYF. DNA of the CDR3: TGTGCCAGCAGCCAAGCGGGATTTAGCTCTGGAAACACCATATATTTT. The rearrangement links TRBV3-1 (or the pseudogene TRBV3-2) to TRBJ1-3; the D is unclear. Trimming left V 1 base short and J 0 bases short, with 10 bases between. Germline assignment: CDR1 LGHDT and CDR2 YNNKEL (reference sequence). This CDR3 has 16 amino acids.

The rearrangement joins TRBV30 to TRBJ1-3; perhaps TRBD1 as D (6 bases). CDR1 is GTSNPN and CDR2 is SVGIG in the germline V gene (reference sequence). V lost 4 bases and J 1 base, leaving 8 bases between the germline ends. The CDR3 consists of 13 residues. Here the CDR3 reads CAWTGASGNTIYF. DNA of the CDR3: TGTGCCTGGACAGGGGCGTCTGGAAACACCATATATTTT.

The CDR3 region is CAIRDSYGYTF. CDR3 coding DNA: TGTGCCATCAGGGACAGCTATGGCTACACCTTC. The chain recombines TRBV10-3 with TRBJ1-2, with a possible D match to TRBD1 (6 bases). There are 11 residues in the CDR3. CDR1 and CDR2 from the germline V gene are ENHRY and SYGVKD. The ends were cut back, 6 bases at V and 4 bases at J, with 6 bases in the middle.

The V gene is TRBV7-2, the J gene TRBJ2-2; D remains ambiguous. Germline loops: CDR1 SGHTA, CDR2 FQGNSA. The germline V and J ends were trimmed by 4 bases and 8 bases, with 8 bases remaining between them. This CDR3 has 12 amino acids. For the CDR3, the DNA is TGTGCCAGCAGCTGGCCGAGGGGGGAGCTGTTTTTT. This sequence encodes CASSWPRGELFF.

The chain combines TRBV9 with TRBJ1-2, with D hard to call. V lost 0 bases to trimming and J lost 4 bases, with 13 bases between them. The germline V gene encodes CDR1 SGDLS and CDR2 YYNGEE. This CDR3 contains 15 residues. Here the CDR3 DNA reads TGTGCCAGCAGCGTAGGAGAGTGGGCAGCCTATGGCTACACCTTC. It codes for CASSVGEWAAYGYTF.